This TCR beta chain is from a study of T-cell memory formation after mild COVID-19. At the level of the study: Clusters of TCRs were largely donor specific.

Each CDR3 protein is one row after TCRdb ran MiXCR on the 5' RACE reads. The sample lists 250,000 to 350,000 distinct CDR3 sequences, 13% to 15% seen once, with 21% in the top ten. This clonotype appeared a few times. The specimen was PBMCs or a T cell subset sorted from them (not recorded which). This receptor was identified in a man between 18 and 35 years old who had mild COVID-19 (a few samples of this study predate the infection). Cell type and time point are not known.

The CDR3 nucleotides are TGTGCCAGCAGCTTCGACGGGGGCGACGAAGCTTTCTTT. Its protein product is CASSFDGGDEAFF. The chain has TRBV7-9 and TRBJ1-1, with a tentative D call TRBD1 (6 bases). CDR1 SEHNR and CDR2 FQNEAQ come from the germline V gene (reference sequence). V lost 3 bases and J lost 8, with 13 bases in between. The length of the CDR3 is 13 residues.